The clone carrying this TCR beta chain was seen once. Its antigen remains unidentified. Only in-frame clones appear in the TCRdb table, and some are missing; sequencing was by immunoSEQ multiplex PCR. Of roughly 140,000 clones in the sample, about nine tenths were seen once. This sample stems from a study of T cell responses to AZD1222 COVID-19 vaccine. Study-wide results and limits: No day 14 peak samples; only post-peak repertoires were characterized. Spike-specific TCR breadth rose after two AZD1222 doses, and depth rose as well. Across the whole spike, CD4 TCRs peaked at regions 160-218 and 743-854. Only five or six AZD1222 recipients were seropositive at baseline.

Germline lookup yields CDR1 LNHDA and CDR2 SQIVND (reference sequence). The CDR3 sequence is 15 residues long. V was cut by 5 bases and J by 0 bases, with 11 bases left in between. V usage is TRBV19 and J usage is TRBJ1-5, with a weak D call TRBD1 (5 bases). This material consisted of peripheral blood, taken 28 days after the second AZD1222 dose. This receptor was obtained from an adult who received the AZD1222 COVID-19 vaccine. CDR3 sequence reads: CASSSGGNSNQPQHF. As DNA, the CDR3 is TGTGCCAGTAGTTCGGGGGGAAATAGCAATCAGCCCCAGCATTTT.